The present T cell receptor beta chain was sequenced within a study of OX40 agonist ivuxolimab in advanced cancers. Across the study: Ivuxolimab was administered intravenously to patients at 0.01 to 10 mg/kg every 2 weeks. A mean age of roughly 60 years, range about 20 to 85, was recorded, and 80% to 90% were male.

TCRdb's table, derived via immunoSEQ multiplex PCR, lists solely in-frame clones and lacks some. The table lists 75,000 to 100,000 clones, 91% of them singletons. The CDR3 runs 15 residues. Germline V CDR1 and CDR2: SGHAT, FQNNGV. With 7 bases removed from V and 6 bases from J, the gap between germline ends came to 20 bases. The chain carries TRBV11-2 and TRBJ2-3; D is possibly TRBD1 or TRBD2 (5 bases each). The sequence was collected from an adult with an advanced solid tumor such as melanoma, head and neck, liver or kidney cancer. The sequenced sample was CD4+ or CD8+ T cells sorted from blood, obtained in a trial of the OX40 agonist ivuxolimab. The CDR3 sequence: CASTTGTPGSDTQYF. The DNA for the CDR3 is TGTGCCAGCACCACGGGGACGCCCGGGTCGGATACGCAGTATTTT.